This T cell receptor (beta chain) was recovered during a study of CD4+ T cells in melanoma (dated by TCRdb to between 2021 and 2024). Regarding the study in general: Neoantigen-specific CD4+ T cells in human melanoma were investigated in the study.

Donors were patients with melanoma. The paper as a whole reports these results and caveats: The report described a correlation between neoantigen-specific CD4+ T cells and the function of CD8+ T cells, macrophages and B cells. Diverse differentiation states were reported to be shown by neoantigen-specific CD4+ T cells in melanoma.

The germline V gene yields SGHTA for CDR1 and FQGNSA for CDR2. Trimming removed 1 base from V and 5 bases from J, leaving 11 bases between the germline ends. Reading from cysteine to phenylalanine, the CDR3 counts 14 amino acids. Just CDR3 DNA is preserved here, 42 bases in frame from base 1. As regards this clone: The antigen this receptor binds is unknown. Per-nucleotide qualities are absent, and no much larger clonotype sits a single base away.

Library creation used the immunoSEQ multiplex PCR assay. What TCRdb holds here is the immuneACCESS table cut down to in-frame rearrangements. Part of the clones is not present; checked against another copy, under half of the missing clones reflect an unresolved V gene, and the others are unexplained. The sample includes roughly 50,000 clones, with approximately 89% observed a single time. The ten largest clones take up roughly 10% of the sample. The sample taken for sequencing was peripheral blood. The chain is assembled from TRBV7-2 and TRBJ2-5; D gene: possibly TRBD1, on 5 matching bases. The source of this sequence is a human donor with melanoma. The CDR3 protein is CASSLELGPETQYF. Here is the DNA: TGTGCCAGCAGCTTAGAGCTGGGGCCGGAGACCCAGTACTTC.